A single sample gave rise to the 28 T cell receptor beta chains below, sequenced in a study of blood T cell repertoires in COVID-19. TCRdb keeps only in-frame clones here, not all; method: immunoSEQ multiplex PCR. The top ten hold 15% to 20% of the sample, which has about 23,000 clones, approximately 92% seen once. Sequencing was performed on peripheral blood. The receptors were sampled from a human donor in a cohort sampled during active COVID-19.

This rearrangement joins TRBV5-1 to TRBJ1-3; TRBD1 might be the D (6 bases). This CDR3 spans 15 amino acids. Per germline, CDR1 SGHRS and CDR2 YFSETQ. V lost 4 bases and J lost 2, with 13 bases in between. Written as DNA, the CDR3 is TGCGCCAGCAGCAGGACTTCAGGGGCTGGAAACACCATATATTTT. Translated: CASSRTSGAGNTIYF.

V usage is TRBV5-1 and J usage is TRBJ2-5; 9 bases agree with TRBD1. The CDR3 is 16 residues long. Per germline, CDR1 SGHRS and CDR2 YFSETQ. Trimming took 3 bases from V and 4 from J; bases not matched to a gene: 10. The CDR3: CASSSPGTGRRETQYF. The CDR3 bases are TGCGCCAGCAGCTCTCCCGGGACAGGGAGACGAGAGACCCAGTACTTC.

The CDR3 reads CASAGGWGYGYTF. In nucleotides, the CDR3 is TGTGCTAGTGCAGGGGGCTGGGGCTATGGCTACACCTTC. The chain joins TRBV12-5 to TRBJ1-2; 8 bases are shared with TRBD1. The germline CDR1 and CDR2 sequences are LGHNT and FRNRAP. V was clipped by 7 bases and J by 4 bases; unmatched bases: 5. The CDR3 has 13 amino acids.

This sequence joins TRBV12-3 or TRBV12-4 and TRBJ2-2; 7 bases fit TRBD1. Trimming cost V 7 bases and J 5 bases; bases outside gene matches: 4. This CDR3 is 13 amino acids long. For the CDR3, the DNA is TGTGCCAGCAACCGGGACAGTACCGGGGAGCTGTTTTTT. Amino acid sequence: CASNRDSTGELFF.

The chain combines TRBV3-1 (or the pseudogene TRBV3-2) with TRBJ2-7; no clear D gene. With 1 base removed from V and 4 bases from J, the gap between germline ends came to 14 bases. This CDR3 is 15 amino acids long. The germline V gene has CDR1 LGHDT and CDR2 YNNKEL (reference sequence). This CDR3 reads CASSQVRSGGYEQYF. The CDR3, as DNA: TGTGCCAGCAGCCAAGTAAGGTCAGGTGGTTACGAGCAGTACTTC.

The chain combines TRBV5-1 with TRBJ1-1, with D tentatively TRBD1 (6 bases). There are 13 residues in the CDR3. Germline CDR1 reads SGHRS; CDR2 reads YFSETQ. Between the trimmed V and J ends, which lost 0 bases and 10 bases, there was a span of 13 bases. CDR3 sequence: CASSLAGGEVAFF. DNA for the CDR3: TGCGCCAGCAGCTTGGCGGGGGGCGAGGTAGCTTTCTTT.

The gene calls are TRBV7-2 and TRBJ2-3; maybe TRBD1 (5 bases). The germline gives CDR1 SGHTA, CDR2 FQGNSA. CDR3 length equals 12 residues. Deletions cut 6 bases from V and 5 bases from J, with 9 bases between. The CDR3 is CASRPGLDTQYF. CDR3 DNA: TGTGCCAGCAGACCAGGGTTAGATACGCAGTATTTT.

The genes are TRBV6-5 and TRBJ1-4, with D uncertain. This CDR3 is 15 amino acids long. The V gene lost 0 bases and the J gene lost 3 bases, with 8 bases spanning the gap. CDR1 is MNHEY, CDR2 SVGAGI, per germline. CDR3 protein: CASSYSGPANEKLFF. DNA of the CDR3: TGTGCCAGCAGTTACTCTGGGCCAGCTAATGAAAAACTGTTTTTT.

V is TRBV20-1 and J is TRBJ2-1; TRBD2 matches 7 bases. V was clipped by 6 bases and J by 6 bases; unmatched bases: 2. Per the germline V gene, CDR1 is DFQATT and CDR2 is SNEGSKA (reference sequence). The length of the CDR3 is 11 residues. The CDR3 spells CSAERGNEQFF. The DNA of the CDR3 is TGCAGTGCCGAGCGGGGCAATGAGCAGTTCTTC.

The chain employs TRBV19 and TRBJ1-1; 7 positions agree with TRBD1. V trimming: 4 bases; J trimming: 3 bases; junction bases outside the gene matches: 5. CDR3 length equals 14 residues. CDR1 LNHDA and CDR2 SQIVND come from the germline V gene (reference sequence). The CDR3 spells CASSNGRGDTEAFF. The CDR3 nucleotides are TGTGCCAGTAGTAACGGCAGGGGGGACACTGAAGCTTTCTTT.

V usage is TRBV29-1 and J usage is TRBJ2-3, with TRBD1 as a possible D gene (5 bases). Germline CDR1 SQVTM, CDR2 ANQGSEA. V was pared by 6 bases and J by 2 bases, with 12 bases between. The CDR3 length is 13 residues. The CDR3 loop reads CSVGHKLTDTQYF. The CDR3 coding sequence is TGCAGCGTCGGACATAAACTCACAGATACGCAGTATTTT.

The chain couples TRBV10-3 to TRBJ2-1, with 9 bases identical to TRBD1. The junction had 20 bases not matched to a gene; V was cut back by 5 bases and J by 0 bases. CDR1 ENHRY and CDR2 SYGVKD come from the germline V gene. This CDR3 has 21 residues. The CDR3 DNA sequence: TGTGCCATCAGTCGGAACCTCGGGACAGGGTACAAGGACGTCTCCTACAATGAGCAGTTCTTC. This codes for CAISRNLGTGYKDVSYNEQFF.

The rearrangement links TRBV14 to TRBJ2-3; D is possibly TRBD2 (6 bases). The germline V and J ends were trimmed by 1 base and 1 base, with 12 bases remaining between them. CDR3 size: 16 residues. Germline values: CDR1 SGHDN, CDR2 FVKESK. In DNA, the CDR3 is TGTGCCAGCAGCCAAGGAGCCGGCGGGGGCACAGATACGCAGTATTTT. Its translation: CASSQGAGGGTDTQYF. The variable domain in full, completed from reference TRBV14 and TRBJ2-3, reads EAGVTQFPSHSVIEKGQTVTLRCDPISGHDNLYWYRRVMGKEIKFLLHFVKESKQDESGMPNNRFLAERTGGTYSTLKVQPAELEDSGVYFCASSQGAGGGTDTQYFGPGTRLTVL.

The chain employs TRBV6-1 and TRBJ2-1, with D uncertain. Between the trimmed V and J ends, which lost 0 bases and 3 bases, there was a span of 12 bases. Germline V gene data show CDR1 as MNHNS and CDR2 as SASEGT. The CDR3 loop spans 16 amino acids. This CDR3 reads CASSEALTSFYNEQFF. CDR3 sequence (DNA): TGTGCCAGCAGTGAAGCGCTGACATCTTTCTACAATGAGCAGTTCTTC.

In this sample, this clone turned up once. The chain has TRBV30 and TRBJ2-7, with D possibly TRBD1 on 6 matching bases. V shed 6 bases and J shed 4 bases, with 13 bases lying between them. This CDR3 region has 12 residues. The germline V gene has CDR1 GTSNPN and CDR2 SVGIG (reference sequence). CDR3 region: CACSQGRYEQYF. As DNA, the CDR3 is TGTGCCTGCTCACAGGGCAGGTACGAGCAGTACTTC. The complete variable domain, with remaining parts taken from reference TRBV30 and TRBJ2-7, reads SQTIHQWPATLVQPVGSPLSLECTVEGTSNPNLYWYRQAAGRGLQLLFYSVGIGQISSEVPQNLSASRPQDRQFILSSKKLLLSDSGFYLCACSQGRYEQYFGPGTRLTVT.

The chain carries TRBV3-1 (or the pseudogene TRBV3-2) and TRBJ1-1, with TRBD1 matching 8 bases. V lost 0 bases and J lost 10; bases outside the gene matches: 4. This CDR3 comprises 13 residues. Germline assignment: CDR1 LGHDT and CDR2 YNNKEL (reference sequence). The CDR3 DNA reads TGTGCCAGCAGCCAAGATCGGACAGGGACAGCTTTCTTT. Its protein is CASSQDRTGTAFF.

The CDR3: CATTSDMAYGYTF. The CDR3 nucleotides read TGTGCCACCACCTCCGACATGGCCTATGGCTACACCTTC. The rearrangement uses TRBV6-6 and TRBJ1-2, with D unclear. Germline lookup yields CDR1 MNHNY and CDR2 SVGAGI (reference sequence). Trimming took 10 bases from V and 4 from J, leaving 16 bases between them. The CDR3 is 13 residues long.

The CDR3 spells CASSLDETGGYTF. The DNA of the CDR3 is TGTGCCAGCAGCCTTGACGAGACAGGGGGCTACACCTTC. The rearrangement joins TRBV5-4 to TRBJ1-2; the match to TRBD1 covers 7 bases. Germline V gives CDR1 SGHNT, CDR2 YYREEE (reference sequence). Losses at the gene ends were 4 bases for V and 8 bases for J; bases not matched to a gene: 8. This CDR3 has 13 residues. The complete variable domain, with remaining parts taken from reference TRBV5-4 and TRBJ1-2, reads ETGVTQSPTHLIKTRGQQVTLRCSSQSGHNTVSWYQQALGQGPQFIFQYYREEENGRGNFPPRFSGLQFPNYSSELNVNALELDDSALYLCASSLDETGGYTFGSGTRLTVV.

The chain couples TRBV10-3 to TRBJ2-7, with 9 positions matching TRBD2. CDR1 ENHRY and CDR2 SYGVKD come from the germline V gene. The CDR3 length is 14 residues. V lost 6 bases, J lost 4 bases, and 7 bases stayed unmatched. This chain's CDR3 is CAIRTPSGVYEQYF. The CDR3 coding sequence is TGTGCCATCAGGACCCCTAGCGGGGTTTACGAGCAGTACTTC.

The chain is built from TRBV6-5 and TRBJ1-2; 11 nucleotides align to TRBD1. CDR1 MNHEY and CDR2 SVGAGI come from the germline V gene. Trimming cost V 6 bases and J 3 bases; bases outside gene matches: 0. This CDR3 is built from 13 residues. CDR3 in amino acids: CASRDRGHYGYTF. CDR3 coding DNA: TGTGCCAGCAGGGACAGGGGGCACTATGGCTACACCTTC.

The V call is TRBV9, the J call TRBJ2-3; no firm D call. Between the trimmed V and J ends, which lost 0 bases and 6 bases, there was a span of 11 bases. Germline CDR1 reads SGDLS; CDR2 reads YYNGEE. The CDR3 runs to 14 residues. CDR3 sequence (DNA): TGTGCCAGCAGCGTAGCGGTTAGCCGGGATACGCAGTATTTT. Translated: CASSVAVSRDTQYF.

This sequence joins TRBV2 and TRBJ2-2; the match to TRBD1 covers 7 bases. The V and J ends lost 5 bases and 1 base, in that order; junction bases with no gene match: 4. CDR1 SNHLY and CDR2 FYNNEI come from the germline V gene. The CDR3 spans 15 residues. CDR3 nucleotide sequence: TGTGCCAGCAGTCCTAGGACAGGGAACACCGGGGAGCTGTTTTTT. Protein product: CASSPRTGNTGELFF.

The rearrangement links TRBV7-2 to TRBJ2-2; no reliable D call. The germline gives CDR1 SGHTA, CDR2 FQGNSA. Trimming removed 7 bases at V and 5 bases at J, with 11 bases between. CDR3 length: 13 amino acids. The DNA of the CDR3 is TGTGCCAGCAACTTTCACGGTACCGGGGAGCTGTTTTTT. It translates to CASNFHGTGELFF.

The DNA of the CDR3 is TGCGCCAGCGGGGACAGGGGGAGAGAAAAACTGTTTTTT. This encodes CASGDRGREKLFF. The chain recombines TRBV23-1 with TRBJ1-4; 11 bases map to TRBD1. TRBV23-1 is designated an ORF whose function remains uncertain. Germline trimming cut 8 bases from V and 8 bases from J; bases unmatched to any gene: 4. This CDR3 comprises 13 residues.

The chain carries TRBV7-2 and TRBJ2-7, with a weak D call TRBD2 (5 bases). The CDR3 runs 15 residues. CDR1 SGHTA and CDR2 FQGNSA come from the germline V gene. Trimming shortened V by 5 bases and J by 2 bases, and 16 bases separated the two germline ends. CDR3 sequence: CASSPRTASPYEQYF. CDR3 nucleotides: TGTGCCAGCAGCCCCCGGACTGCAAGCCCCTACGAGCAGTACTTC. The full variable domain, rest sourced from reference TRBV7-2 and TRBJ2-7, is GAGVSQSPSNKVTEKGKDVELRCDPISGHTALYWYRQSLGQGLEFLIYFQGNSAPDKSGLPSDRFSAERTGGSVSTLTIQRTQQEDSAVYLCASSPRTASPYEQYFGPGTRLTVT.

This clone was recorded once. The J gene is TRBJ1-1, the V gene TRBV6-5; a possible D gene is TRBD1 (6 bases). Germline CDR1 reads MNHEY; CDR2 reads SVGAGI. V lost 2 bases to trimming and J lost 3 bases, with 7 bases between them. The CDR3 runs to 13 residues. This chain's CDR3 is CASSYKGDTEAFF. CDR3 coding DNA: TGTGCCAGCAGTTACAAGGGGGACACTGAAGCTTTCTTT.

This chain uses TRBV7-9 with TRBJ1-2; tentatively, D is TRBD1 (5 bases). Germline CDR1 reads SEHNR; CDR2 reads FQNEAQ (reference sequence). V was clipped by 0 bases and J by 4 bases, with 9 bases between them. CDR3 length: 14 amino acids. The CDR3 DNA sequence: TGTGCCAGCAGCTTAGCGGGGGACTTCTATGGCTACACCTTC. This codes for CASSLAGDFYGYTF.

This rearrangement joins TRBV19 to TRBJ1-5; D uncertain. Germline CDR1 and CDR2: LNHDA and SQIVND (reference sequence). Between the trimmed V and J ends, which lost 4 bases and 0 bases, there was a span of 10 bases. This CDR3 contains 15 residues. DNA of the CDR3: TGTGCCAGTAGTAAGCCCGGAGGTAGCAATCAGCCCCAGCATTTT. This sequence encodes CASSKPGGSNQPQHF.